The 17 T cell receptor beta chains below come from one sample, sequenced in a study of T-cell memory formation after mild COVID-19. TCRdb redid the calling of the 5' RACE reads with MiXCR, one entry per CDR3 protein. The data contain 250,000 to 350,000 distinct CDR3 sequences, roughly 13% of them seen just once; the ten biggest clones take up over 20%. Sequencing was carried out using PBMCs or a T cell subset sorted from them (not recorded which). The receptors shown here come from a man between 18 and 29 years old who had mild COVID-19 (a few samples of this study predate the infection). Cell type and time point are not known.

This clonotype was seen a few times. The CDR3 is CASSPREGTYEQYF. The CDR3 bases are TGTGCCAGCTCGCCCAGGGAGGGGACCTACGAGCAGTACTTC. The chain couples TRBV18 to TRBJ2-7; TRBD2 agrees at 7 bases. The CDR3 is 14 residues long. Germline lookup yields CDR1 KGHSH and CDR2 LQKENI. Germline trimming cut 6 bases from V and 2 bases from J; bases unmatched to any gene: 7.

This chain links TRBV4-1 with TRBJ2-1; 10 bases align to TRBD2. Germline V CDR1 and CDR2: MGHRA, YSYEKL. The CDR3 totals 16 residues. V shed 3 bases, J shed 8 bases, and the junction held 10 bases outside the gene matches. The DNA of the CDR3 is TGCGCCAGCAGCCAGGAACTAGCGGGGTGGCCGGATGAGCAGTTCTTC. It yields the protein CASSQELAGWPDEQFF.

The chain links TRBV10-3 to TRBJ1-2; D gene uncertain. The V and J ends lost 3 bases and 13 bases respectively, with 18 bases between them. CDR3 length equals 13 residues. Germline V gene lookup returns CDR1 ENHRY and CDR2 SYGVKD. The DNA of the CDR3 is TGTGCCATCAGTGATGAGGGTCAGGCTCCCGTCACCTTC. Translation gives CAISDEGQAPVTF.

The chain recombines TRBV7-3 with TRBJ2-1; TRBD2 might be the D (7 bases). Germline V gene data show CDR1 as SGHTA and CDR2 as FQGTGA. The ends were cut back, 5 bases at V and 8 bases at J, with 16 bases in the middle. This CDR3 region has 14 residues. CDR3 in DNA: TGTGCCAGCAGCGCCAACGGGGGGCAGTATGAGCAGTTCTTC. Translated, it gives CASSANGGQYEQFF.

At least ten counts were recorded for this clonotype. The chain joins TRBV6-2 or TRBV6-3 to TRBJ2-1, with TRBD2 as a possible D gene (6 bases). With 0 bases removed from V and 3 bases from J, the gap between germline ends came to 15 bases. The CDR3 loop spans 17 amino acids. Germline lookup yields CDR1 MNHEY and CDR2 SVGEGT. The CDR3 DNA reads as TGTGCCAGCAGTTACTCTCCCCCCGGAGGGGTCTACAATGAGCAGTTCTTC. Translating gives CASSYSPPGGVYNEQFF.

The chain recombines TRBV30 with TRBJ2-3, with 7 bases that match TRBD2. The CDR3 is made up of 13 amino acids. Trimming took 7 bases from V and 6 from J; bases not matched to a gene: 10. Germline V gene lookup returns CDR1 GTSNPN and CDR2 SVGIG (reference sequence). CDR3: CASSTSKVDTQYF. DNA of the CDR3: TGTGCCTCTTCGACTAGCAAGGTTGATACGCAGTATTTT.

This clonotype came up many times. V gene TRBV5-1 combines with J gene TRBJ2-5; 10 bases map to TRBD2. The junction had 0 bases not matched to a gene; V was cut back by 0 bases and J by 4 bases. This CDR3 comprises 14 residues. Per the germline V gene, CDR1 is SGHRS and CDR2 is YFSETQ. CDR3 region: CASSLGTSGETQYF. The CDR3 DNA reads TGCGCCAGCAGCTTGGGGACTAGCGGAGAGACCCAGTACTTC.

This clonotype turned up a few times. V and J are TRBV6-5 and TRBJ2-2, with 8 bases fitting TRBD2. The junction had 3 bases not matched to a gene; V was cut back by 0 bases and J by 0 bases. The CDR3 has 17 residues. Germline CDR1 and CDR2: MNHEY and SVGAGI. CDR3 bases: TGTGCCAGCAGTTACTCCCGACTAGCGTCGAACACCGGGGAGCTGTTTTTT. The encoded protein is CASSYSRLASNTGELFF.

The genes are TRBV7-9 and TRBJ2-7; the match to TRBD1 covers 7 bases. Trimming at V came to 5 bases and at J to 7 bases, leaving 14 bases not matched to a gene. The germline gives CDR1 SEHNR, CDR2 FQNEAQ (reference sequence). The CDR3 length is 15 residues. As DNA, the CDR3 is TGTGCCAGCAGCCCCGCGACAGGGCCACCTTGGGAGCAGTACTTC. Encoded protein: CASSPATGPPWEQYF. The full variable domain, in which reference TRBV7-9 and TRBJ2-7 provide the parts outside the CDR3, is DTGVSQNPRHKITKRGQNVTFRCDPISEHNRLYWYRQTLGQGPEFLTYFQNEAQLEKSRLLSDRFSAERPKGSFSTLEIQRTEQGDSAMYLCASSPATGPPWEQYFGPGTRLTVT.

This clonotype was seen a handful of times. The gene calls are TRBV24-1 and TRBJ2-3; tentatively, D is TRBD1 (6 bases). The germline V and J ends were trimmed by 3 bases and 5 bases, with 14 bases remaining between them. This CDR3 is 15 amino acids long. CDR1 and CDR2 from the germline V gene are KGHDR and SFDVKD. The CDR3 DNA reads TGTGCCACCAGTGATGCAAGGGGGTCCGGAGATACGCAGTATTTT. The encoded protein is CATSDARGSGDTQYF.

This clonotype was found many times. CDR3 in amino acids: CASSYGSTDTQYF. The CDR3 DNA is TGTGCCAGCAGCTACGGGAGCACAGATACGCAGTATTTT. The chain joins TRBV9 to TRBJ2-3; D gene uncertain. Trimming left V 4 bases short and J 0 bases short, with 6 bases between. Per the germline V gene, CDR1 is SGDLS and CDR2 is YYNGEE. CDR3 size: 13 residues.

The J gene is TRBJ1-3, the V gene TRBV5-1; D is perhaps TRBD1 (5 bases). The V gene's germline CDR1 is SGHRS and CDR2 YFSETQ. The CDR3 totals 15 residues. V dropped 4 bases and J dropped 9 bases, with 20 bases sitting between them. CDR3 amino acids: CASSLGDSRRGTIYF. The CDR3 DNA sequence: TGCGCCAGCAGCCTGGGAGACAGCCGGAGAGGCACCATATATTTT.

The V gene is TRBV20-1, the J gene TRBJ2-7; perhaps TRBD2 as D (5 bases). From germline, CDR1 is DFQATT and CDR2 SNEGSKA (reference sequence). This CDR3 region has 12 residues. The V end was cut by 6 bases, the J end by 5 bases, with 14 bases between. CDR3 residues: CSAATRAHEQYF. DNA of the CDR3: TGCAGTGCGGCAACTAGGGCCCACGAGCAGTACTTC.

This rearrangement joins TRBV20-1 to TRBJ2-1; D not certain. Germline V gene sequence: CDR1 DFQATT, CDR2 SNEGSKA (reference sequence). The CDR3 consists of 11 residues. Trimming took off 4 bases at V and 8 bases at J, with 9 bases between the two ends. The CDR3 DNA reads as TGCAGTGCTACGACATGGTATGAGCAGTTCTTC. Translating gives CSATTWYEQFF.

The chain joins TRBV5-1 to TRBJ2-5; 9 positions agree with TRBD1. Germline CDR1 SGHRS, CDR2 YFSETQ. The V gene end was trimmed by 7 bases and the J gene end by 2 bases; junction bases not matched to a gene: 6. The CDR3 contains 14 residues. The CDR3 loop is CASLAGTGQETQYF. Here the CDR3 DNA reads TGCGCCAGCCTTGCTGGGACAGGGCAAGAGACCCAGTACTTC.

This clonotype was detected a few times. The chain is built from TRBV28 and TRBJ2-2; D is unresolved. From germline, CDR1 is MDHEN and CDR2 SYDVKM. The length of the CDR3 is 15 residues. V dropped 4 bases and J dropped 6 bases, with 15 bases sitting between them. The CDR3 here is CASSSHQVLSGELFF. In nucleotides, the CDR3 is TGTGCCAGCAGTTCCCACCAAGTCTTGTCCGGGGAGCTGTTTTTT.

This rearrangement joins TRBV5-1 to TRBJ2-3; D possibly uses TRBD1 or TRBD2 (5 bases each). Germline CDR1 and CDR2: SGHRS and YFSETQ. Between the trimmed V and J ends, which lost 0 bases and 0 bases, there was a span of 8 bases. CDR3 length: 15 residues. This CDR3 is CASSLGGYSTDTQYF. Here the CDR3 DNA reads TGCGCCAGCAGCTTGGGGGGGTACAGCACAGATACGCAGTATTTT.